This record covers a single T cell receptor beta chain. Patients of the Seattle cohort, enrolled during active infection, were followed longitudinally. This record belongs to a study of blood T cell repertoires in COVID-19. In the study overall: Material from acute and convalescent COVID-19 was sourced from the United States, Italy and Spain. T cells, B-cell-depleted T cells, or PBMCs supplied cDNA or gDNA.

Authors' data handling: Estimated nucleated cell counts came from reference gene primer amplification. This table comes from immunoSEQ multiplex PCR, and its TCRdb copy is limited to in-frame clones, with some not included. V, J and clone size were drawn from that table, and D and trimming were deduced from the DNA. Of some 200,000 clones in the sample, around 80% were seen once. Trimming shortened V by 0 bases and J by 2 bases, and 12 bases separated the two germline ends. The V gene's germline CDR1 is MGHRA and CDR2 YSYEKL. The CDR3 consists of 16 residues. The receptor's source is a woman older than 75 with COVID-19, enrolled during active disease. Sequencing was carried out using peripheral blood. This chain connects TRBV4-1 to TRBJ2-3; D is perhaps TRBD2 (7 bases). CDR3 nucleotide sequence: TGCGCCAGCAGCCAAGAGGGGAGGGGGAACACAGATACGCAGTATTTT. Protein: CASSQEGRGNTDTQYF.